This T cell receptor beta chain was recovered during a study of blood T cell repertoires in COVID-19. Study information: Donors in the United States, Italy and Spain gave samples during acute or convalescent COVID-19. T cells, B-cell-depleted T cells, or PBMCs provided the cDNA or gDNA that served as material.

Under the authors' procedure: Amplification from reference gene primers served as the basis for estimated nucleated cell counts. Generated by immunoSEQ multiplex PCR, the TCRdb table keeps only in-frame clones and is missing some. That table is the source of V, J and clone size, and D and trimming were worked out from the DNA. Of about 83,000 clones listed, about 82% are singletons. The CDR3 has 14 amino acids. V lost 0 bases, J lost 8 bases, and 12 bases lay in between. Looked up from germline, CDR1 is SGHRS and CDR2 is YFSETQ. The specimen sequenced was peripheral blood. The genes are TRBV5-1 and TRBJ2-1; possible D gene TRBD2, 6 bases. The clonotype was recovered from a man aged 50 to 60 with active COVID-19. CDR3 protein: CASSLATPGDEQFF. The CDR3 region has the DNA TGCGCCAGCAGCTTGGCCACGCCGGGGGATGAGCAGTTCTTC.